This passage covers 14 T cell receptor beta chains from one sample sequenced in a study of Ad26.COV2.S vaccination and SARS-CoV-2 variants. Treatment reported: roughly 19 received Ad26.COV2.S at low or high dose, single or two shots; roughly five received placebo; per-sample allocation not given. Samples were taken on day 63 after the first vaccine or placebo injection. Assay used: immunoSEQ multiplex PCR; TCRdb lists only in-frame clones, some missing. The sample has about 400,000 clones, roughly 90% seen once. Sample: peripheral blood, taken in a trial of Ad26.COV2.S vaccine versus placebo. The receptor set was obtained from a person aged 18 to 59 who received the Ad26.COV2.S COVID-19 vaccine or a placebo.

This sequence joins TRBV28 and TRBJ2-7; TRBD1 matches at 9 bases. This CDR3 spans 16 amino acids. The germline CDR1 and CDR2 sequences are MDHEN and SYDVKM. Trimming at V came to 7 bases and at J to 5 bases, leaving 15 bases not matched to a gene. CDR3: CASNWPRSGTGNEQYF. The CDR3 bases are TGTGCCAGCAACTGGCCCCGATCCGGGACAGGGAACGAGCAGTACTTC. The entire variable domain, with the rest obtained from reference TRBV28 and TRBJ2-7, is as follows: DVKVTQSSRYLVKRTGEKVFLECVQDMDHENMFWYRQDPGLGLRLIYFSYDVKMKEKGDIPEGYSVSREKKERFSLILESASTNQTSMYLCASNWPRSGTGNEQYFGPGTRLTVT.

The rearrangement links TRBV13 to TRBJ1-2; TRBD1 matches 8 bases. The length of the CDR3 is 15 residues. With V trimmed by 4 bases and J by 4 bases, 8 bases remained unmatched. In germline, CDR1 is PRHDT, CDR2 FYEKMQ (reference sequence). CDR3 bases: TGTGCCAGCAGCTCCATTGGACAGGGTAGCTATGGCTACACCTTC. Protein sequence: CASSSIGQGSYGYTF. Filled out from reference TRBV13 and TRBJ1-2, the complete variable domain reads AAGVIQSPRHLIKEKRETATLKCYPIPRHDTVYWYQQGPGQDPQFLISFYEKMQSDKGSIPDRFSAQQFSDYHSELNMSSLELGDSALYFCASSSIGQGSYGYTFGSGTRLTVV.

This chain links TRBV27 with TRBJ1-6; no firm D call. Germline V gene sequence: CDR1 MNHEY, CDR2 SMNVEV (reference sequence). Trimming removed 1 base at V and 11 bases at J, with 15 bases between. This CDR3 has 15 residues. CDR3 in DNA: TGTGCCAGCAGTTTATTTGCGGGATTGAATACACCCCTCCACTTT. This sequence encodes CASSLFAGLNTPLHF.

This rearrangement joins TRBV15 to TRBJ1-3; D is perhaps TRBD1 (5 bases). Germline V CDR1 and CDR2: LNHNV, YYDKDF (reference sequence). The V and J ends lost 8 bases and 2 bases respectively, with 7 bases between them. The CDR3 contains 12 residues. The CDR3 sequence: CATGGAGNTIYF. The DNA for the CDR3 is TGTGCCACCGGGGGAGCTGGAAACACCATATATTTT.

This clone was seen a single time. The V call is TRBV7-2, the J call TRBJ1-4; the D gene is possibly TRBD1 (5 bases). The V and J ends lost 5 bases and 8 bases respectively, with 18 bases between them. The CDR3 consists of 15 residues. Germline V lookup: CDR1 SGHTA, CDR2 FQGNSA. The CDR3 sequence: CASSPIQELGEKLFF. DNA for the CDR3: TGTGCCAGCAGCCCAATACAGGAACTCGGGGAAAAACTGTTTTTT.

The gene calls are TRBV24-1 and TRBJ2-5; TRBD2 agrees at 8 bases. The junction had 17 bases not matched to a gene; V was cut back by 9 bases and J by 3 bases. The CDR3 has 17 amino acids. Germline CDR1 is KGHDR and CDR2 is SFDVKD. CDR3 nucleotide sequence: TGTGCCACCTGTTATTTGCGGCGGGGGGCCGGAGAAGAGACCCAGTACTTC. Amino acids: CATCYLRRGAGEETQYF.

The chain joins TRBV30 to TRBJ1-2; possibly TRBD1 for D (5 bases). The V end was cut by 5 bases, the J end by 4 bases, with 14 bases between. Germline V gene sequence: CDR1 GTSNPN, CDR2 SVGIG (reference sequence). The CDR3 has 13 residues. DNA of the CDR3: TGTGCCTGGTCTTCTGGGACCTTCTATGGCTACACCTTC. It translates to CAWSSGTFYGYTF.

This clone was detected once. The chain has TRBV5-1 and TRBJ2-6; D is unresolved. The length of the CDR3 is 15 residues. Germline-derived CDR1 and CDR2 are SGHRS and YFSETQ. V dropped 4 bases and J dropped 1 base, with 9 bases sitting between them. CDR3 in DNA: TGCGCCAGCAGCGGCTTGGGTTCTGGGGCCAACGTCCTGACTTTC. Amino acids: CASSGLGSGANVLTF.

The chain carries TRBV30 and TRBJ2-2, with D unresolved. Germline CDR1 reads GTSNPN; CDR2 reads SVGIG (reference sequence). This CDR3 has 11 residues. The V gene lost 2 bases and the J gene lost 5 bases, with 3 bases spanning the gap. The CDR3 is CAWSFTGELFF. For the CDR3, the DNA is TGTGCCTGGAGTTTTACCGGGGAGCTGTTTTTT.

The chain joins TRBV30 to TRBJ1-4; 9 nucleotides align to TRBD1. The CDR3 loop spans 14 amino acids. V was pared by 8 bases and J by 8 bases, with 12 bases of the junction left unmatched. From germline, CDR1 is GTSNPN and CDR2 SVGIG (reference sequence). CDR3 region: CAGGLWTGDEKLFF. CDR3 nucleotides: TGTGCCGGGGGTTTGTGGACAGGGGACGAAAAACTGTTTTTT.

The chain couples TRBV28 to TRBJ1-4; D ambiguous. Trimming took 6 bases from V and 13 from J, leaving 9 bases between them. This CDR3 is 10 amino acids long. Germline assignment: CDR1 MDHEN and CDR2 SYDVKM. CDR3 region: CASRPYRLFF. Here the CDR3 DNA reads TGTGCCAGCAGGCCGTACCGACTGTTTTTT.

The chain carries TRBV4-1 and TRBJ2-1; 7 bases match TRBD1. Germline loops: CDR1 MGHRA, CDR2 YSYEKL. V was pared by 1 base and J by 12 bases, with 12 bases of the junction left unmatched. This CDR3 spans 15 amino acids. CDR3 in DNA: TGCGCCAGCAGCCAAGCAGACAGGGCTAGCATCGGGCAGTTCTTC. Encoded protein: CASSQADRASIGQFF.

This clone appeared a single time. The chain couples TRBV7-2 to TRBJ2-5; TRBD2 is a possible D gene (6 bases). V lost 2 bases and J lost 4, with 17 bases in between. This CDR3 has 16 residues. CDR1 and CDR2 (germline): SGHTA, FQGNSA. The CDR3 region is CASSLWGSGGLETQYF. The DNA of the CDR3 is TGTGCCAGCAGCTTATGGGGGTCCGGGGGATTAGAGACCCAGTACTTC.

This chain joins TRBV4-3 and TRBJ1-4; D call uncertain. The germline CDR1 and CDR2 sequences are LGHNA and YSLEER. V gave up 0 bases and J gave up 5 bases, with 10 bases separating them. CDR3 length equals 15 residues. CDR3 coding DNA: TGCGCCAGCAGCCAAGATCTGACCGAGAATGAAAAACTGTTTTTT. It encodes CASSQDLTENEKLFF.